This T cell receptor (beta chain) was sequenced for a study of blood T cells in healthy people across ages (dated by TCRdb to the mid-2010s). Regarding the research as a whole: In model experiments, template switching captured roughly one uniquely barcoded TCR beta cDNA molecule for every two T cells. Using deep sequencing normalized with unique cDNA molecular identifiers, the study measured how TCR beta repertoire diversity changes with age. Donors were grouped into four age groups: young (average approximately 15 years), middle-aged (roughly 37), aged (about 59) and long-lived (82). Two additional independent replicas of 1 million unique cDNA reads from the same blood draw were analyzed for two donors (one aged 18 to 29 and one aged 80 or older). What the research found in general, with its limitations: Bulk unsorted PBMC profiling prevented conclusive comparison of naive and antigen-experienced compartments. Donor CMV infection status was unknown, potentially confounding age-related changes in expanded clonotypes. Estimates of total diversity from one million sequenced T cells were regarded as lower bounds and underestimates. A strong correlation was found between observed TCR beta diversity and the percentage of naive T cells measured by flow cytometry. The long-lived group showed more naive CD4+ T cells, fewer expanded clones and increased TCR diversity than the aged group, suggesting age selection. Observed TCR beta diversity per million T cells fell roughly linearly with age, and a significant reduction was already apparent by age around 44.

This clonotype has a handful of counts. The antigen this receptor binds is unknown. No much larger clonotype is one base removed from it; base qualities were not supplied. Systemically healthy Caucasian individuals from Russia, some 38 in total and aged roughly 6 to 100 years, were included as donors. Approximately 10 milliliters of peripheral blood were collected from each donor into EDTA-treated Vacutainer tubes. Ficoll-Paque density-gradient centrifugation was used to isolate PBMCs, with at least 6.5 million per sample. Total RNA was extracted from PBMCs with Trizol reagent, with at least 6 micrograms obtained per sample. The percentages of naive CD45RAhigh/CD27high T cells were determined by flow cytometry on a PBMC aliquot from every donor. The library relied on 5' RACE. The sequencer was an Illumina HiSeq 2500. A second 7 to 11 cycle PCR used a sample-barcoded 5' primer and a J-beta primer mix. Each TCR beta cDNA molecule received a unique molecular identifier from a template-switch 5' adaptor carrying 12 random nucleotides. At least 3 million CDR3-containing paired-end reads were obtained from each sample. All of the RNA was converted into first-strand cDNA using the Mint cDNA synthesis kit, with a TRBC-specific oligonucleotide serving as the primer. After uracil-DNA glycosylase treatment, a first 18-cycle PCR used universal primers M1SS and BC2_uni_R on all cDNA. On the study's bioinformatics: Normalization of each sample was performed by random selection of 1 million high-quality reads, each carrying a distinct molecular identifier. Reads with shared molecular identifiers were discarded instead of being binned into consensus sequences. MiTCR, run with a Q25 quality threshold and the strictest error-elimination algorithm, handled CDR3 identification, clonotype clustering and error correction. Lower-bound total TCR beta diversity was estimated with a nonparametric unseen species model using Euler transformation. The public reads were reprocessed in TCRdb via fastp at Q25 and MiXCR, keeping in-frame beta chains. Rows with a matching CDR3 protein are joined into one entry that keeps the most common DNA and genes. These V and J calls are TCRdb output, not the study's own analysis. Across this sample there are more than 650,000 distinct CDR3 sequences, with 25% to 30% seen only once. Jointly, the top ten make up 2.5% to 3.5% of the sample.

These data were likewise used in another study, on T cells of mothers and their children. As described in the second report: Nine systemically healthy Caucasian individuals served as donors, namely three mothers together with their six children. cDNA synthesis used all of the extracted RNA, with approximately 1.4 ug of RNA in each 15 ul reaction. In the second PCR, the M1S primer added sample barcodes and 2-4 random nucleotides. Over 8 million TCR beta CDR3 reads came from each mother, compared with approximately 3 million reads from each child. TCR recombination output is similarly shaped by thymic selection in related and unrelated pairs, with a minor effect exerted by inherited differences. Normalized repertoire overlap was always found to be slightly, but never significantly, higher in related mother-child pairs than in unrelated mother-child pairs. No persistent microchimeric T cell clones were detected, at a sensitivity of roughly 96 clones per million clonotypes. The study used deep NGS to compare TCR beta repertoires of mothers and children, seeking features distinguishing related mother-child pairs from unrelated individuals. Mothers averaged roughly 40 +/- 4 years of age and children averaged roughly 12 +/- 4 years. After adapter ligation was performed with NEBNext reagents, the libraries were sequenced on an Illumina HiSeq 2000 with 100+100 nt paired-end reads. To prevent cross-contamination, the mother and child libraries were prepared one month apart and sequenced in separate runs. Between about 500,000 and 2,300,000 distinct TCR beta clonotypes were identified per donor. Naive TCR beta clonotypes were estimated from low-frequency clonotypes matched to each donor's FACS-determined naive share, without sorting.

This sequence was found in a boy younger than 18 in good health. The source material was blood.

The CDR3 protein is CASSLLRGQDEQYF. DNA sequence: TGTGCCAGCTCCCTCCTTAGAGGGCAGGACGAGCAGTACTTC. The chain is assembled from TRBV18 and TRBJ2-5, with TRBD2 perhaps the D gene, on 5 matching bases. The DNA matches TRBJ2-7 better at its end, which makes the J call doubtful. The cysteine opens and the phenylalanine closes a CDR3 of 14 amino acids. This entry keeps only the CDR3 DNA: 42 bases, framed from base 1. The germline V gene yields KGHSH for CDR1 and LQKENI for CDR2.